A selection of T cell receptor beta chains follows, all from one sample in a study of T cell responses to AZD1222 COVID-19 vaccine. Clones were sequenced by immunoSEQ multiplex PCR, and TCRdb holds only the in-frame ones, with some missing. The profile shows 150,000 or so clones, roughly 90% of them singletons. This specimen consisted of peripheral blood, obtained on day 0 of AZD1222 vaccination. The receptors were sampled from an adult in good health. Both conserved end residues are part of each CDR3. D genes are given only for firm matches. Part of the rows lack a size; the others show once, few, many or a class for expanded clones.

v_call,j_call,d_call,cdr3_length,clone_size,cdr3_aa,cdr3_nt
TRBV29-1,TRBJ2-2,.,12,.,CSVVGGGGELFF,TGCAGCGTTGTTGGGGGTGGCGGGGAGCTGTTTTTT
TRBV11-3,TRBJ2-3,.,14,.,CASSLGRGTPTQYF,TGTGCCAGCAGCTTAGGTAGAGGTACCCCAACGCAGTATTTT
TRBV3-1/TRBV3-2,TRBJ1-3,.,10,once,CASGRNTIYF,TGTGCCAGCGGGCGGAACACCATATATTTT
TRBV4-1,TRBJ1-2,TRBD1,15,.,CASSQGTGTGDGYTF,TGCGCCAGCAGCCAAGGCACCGGGACAGGGGATGGCTACACCTTC
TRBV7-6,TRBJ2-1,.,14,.,CASSLGPNYNEQFF,TGTGCCAGCAGCTTAGGACCTAACTACAATGAGCAGTTCTTC
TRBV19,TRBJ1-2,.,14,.,CASSPRRVDYGYTF,TGTGCCAGTAGTCCCCGGAGGGTGGACTATGGCTACACCTTC
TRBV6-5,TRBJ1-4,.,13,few,CASGRLVGEKLFF,TGTGCCAGCGGACGTTTGGTCGGTGAAAAACTGTTTTTT
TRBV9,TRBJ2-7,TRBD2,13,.,CASSAAPGLAQYF,TGTGCCAGCAGCGCGGCCCCGGGACTAGCGCAGTACTTC
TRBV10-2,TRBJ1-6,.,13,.,CASRKQHNSPLHF,TGCGCCAGCAGGAAGCAACATAATTCACCCCTCCACTTT
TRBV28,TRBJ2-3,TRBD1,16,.,CASSLEEGTGFDTQYF,TGTGCCAGCAGTTTGGAGGAAGGGACAGGGTTCGATACGCAGTATTTT
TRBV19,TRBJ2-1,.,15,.,CASSPRGVPYNEQFF,TGTGCCAGTAGCCCCCGTGGCGTGCCCTACAATGAGCAGTTCTTC
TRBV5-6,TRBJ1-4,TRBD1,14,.,CASSLGTGSEKLFF,TGTGCCAGCAGCTTGGGGACAGGGTCTGAAAAACTGTTTTTT
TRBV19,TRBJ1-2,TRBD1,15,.,CASSMGDRGNYGYTF,TGTGCCAGTAGTATGGGGGACAGGGGTAACTATGGCTACACCTTC
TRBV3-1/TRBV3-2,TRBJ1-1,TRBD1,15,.,CASSLRQGTNTEAFF,TGTGCCAGCAGCCTTAGACAGGGGACGAACACTGAAGCTTTCTTT
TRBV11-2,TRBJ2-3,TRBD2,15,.,CASSPLAGGPDTQYF,TGTGCCAGCAGCCCCCTAGCGGGGGGGCCAGATACGCAGTATTTT
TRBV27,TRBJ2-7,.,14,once,CASSLKGSSYEQYF,TGTGCCAGCAGTTTAAAAGGTAGCTCCTACGAGCAGTACTTC
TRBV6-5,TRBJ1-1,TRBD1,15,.,CASSYLDRGNTEAFF,TGTGCCAGCAGTTACCTGGACAGGGGGAACACTGAAGCTTTCTTT
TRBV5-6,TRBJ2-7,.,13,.,CASSLRSSYEQYF,TGTGCCAGCAGCTTGCGCAGCTCCTACGAGCAGTACTTC
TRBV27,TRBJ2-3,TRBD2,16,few,CASSFPSGGVTDTQYF,TGTGCCAGCAGTTTCCCAAGCGGGGGGGTCACAGATACGCAGTATTTT
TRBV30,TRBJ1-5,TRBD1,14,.,CAWGQTGGYQPQHF,TGTGCCTGGGGGCAGACAGGGGGTTATCAGCCCCAGCATTTT
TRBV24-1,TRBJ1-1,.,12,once,CATSDFQGTAFF,TGTGCCACCAGTGATTTCCAAGGAACGGCTTTCTTT
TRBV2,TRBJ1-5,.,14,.,CASSAGNGNQPQHF,TGTGCCAGCAGTGCGGGGAATGGCAATCAGCCCCAGCATTTT
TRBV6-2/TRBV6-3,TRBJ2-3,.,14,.,CASSLTSDTDTQYF,TGTGCCAGCAGTTTAACCTCGGACACAGATACGCAGTATTTT
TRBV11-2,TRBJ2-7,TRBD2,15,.,CASSSSAGGLYEQYF,TGTGCCAGCAGCTCTTCAGCGGGGGGACTTTACGAGCAGTACTTC
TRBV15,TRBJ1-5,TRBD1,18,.,CATSRGTGGEYSNQPQHF,TGTGCCACCAGCAGAGGGACAGGTGGGGAGTATAGCAATCAGCCCCAGCATTTT
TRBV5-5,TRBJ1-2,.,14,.,CASSGGLELYGYTF,TGTGCCAGCAGCGGAGGACTCGAGCTCTATGGCTACACCTTC
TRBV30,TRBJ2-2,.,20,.,CAWSPGAWSIGGENTGELFF,TGTGCCTGGAGTCCTGGTGCCTGGAGTATAGGGGGGGAAAACACCGGGGAGCTGTTTTTT
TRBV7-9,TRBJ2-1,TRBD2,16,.,CASSLTGTREGGEQFF,TGTGCCAGCAGCCTTACCGGGACTAGAGAGGGGGGTGAGCAGTTCTTC
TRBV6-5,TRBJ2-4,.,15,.,CASTTGVGGRHIQYF,TGTGCCAGCACCACCGGGGTGGGGGGAAGACACATTCAGTACTTC